This TCR beta chain appears in the sequencing data of a study of human T cells and chemical hapten exposure. CDR1 and CDR2 (germline): MDHEN, SYDVKM. Losses at the gene ends were 6 bases for V and 5 bases for J; bases not matched to a gene: 7. This CDR3 has 15 residues. This clonotype was seen many times. TCRdb ran MiXCR on the RACE reads and lists one entry per CDR3 protein. The table records approximately 400,000 distinct CDR3 sequences, more than 4.5% of them present only once. Time point here: patch test 1, 2 weeks after DPC sensitization. Sample treatment: therapeutic diphenylcyclopropenone sensitization with weekly scalp DPC.

The gene calls are TRBV28 and TRBJ2-2, with 9 positions matching TRBD1. The sequencing used whole blood, collected in connection with sensitization to the hapten diphenylcyclopropenone (DPC). The TCR was taken from a woman aged 45-59 years with alopecia areata. Some clones in this sample may be carry-over from other donors' samples. CDR3 protein: CASSFPGTGTGELFF. The CDR3 DNA sequence: TGTGCCAGCAGCTTCCCCGGGACAGGGACCGGGGAGCTGTTTTTT.